What follows is one T cell receptor beta chain and its context. Antigen unknown. This sample is part of a study of immune cell composition in non-small cell lung cancer. Generated by immunoSEQ multiplex PCR, the TCRdb table keeps only in-frame clones and is missing some. This sample has just over 1,000 clones, with roughly 80% found just once. Germline CDR1 MNHNS, CDR2 SASEGT. This CDR3 is 14 amino acids long. Trimming stripped 8 bases from V and 1 base from J, with 11 bases between. The normal lung sample lay at least 3 cm, and maximally far, from the tumour. Notes on the study in general: Dominant in vivo tumour-associated clones were not shown to share tumour-reactive sequences. In adenocarcinoma, maximal tumour-associated clone frequency tracked TIL tumour reactivity. No significant correlation existed between pack-years smoked and tumour clonality. Squamous carcinomas (approximately 80%) more often had tumour-associated clones >0.5% than adenocarcinomas (33%).

J is TRBJ2-2 and V is TRBV6-1, with D maybe TRBD1 (6 bases). The material sequenced was non-adjacent lung tissue. This clonotype originated in a human donor with non-small cell lung cancer. The CDR3 protein is CASQTGLNTGELFF. As DNA, the CDR3 is TGTGCCAGCCAGACAGGATTGAACACCGGGGAGCTGTTTTTT.